These 31 T cell receptor beta chains were all obtained from the same sample, sequenced in a study of shared clonotypes between healthy human individuals. Sequencing was performed with immunoSEQ multiplex PCR; in TCRdb, only in-frame clones are kept and a portion is missing. The sample has about 820,000 clones, 92% seen once. The naive CD8 fraction comprised CD45RO-negative cells positively selected for CCR7 and excluded terminally differentiated effector memory CD45RA+ cells. The sequenced material came from naive CD8+ T cells sorted from blood. The origin of the receptors is a man aged 30 to 45 in good health.

This sequence joins TRBV7-2 and TRBJ2-3, with 12 bases aligning to TRBD2. The CDR3 sequence is 15 residues long. Germline CDR1 SGHTA, CDR2 FQGNSA. The trim removed 4 bases at V and 4 bases at J, leaving 3 bases unmatched. As DNA, the CDR3 is TGTGCCAGCAGCTCTAGCGGGAGGGGCGCAGATACGCAGTATTTT. Encoded protein: CASSSSGRGADTQYF.

The chain uses TRBV5-8 and TRBJ1-5, with D unclear. Trimming took 0 bases from V and 1 from J, leaving 8 bases between them. The CDR3 is 15 amino acids. Germline V CDR1 and CDR2: SGHTS, YDEGEE. This chain's CDR3 is CASSLGPLSNQPQHF. Written as DNA, the CDR3 is TGTGCCAGCAGCTTGGGACCTTTGAGCAATCAGCCCCAGCATTTT.

This clone came up once. This CDR3 is also generated by other DNA sequences in the sample. The V call is TRBV27, the J call TRBJ2-1; no clear D. Trimming stripped 3 bases from V and 8 bases from J, with 5 bases between. The V gene's germline CDR1 is MNHEY and CDR2 SMNVEV (reference sequence). The CDR3 length is 11 residues. This CDR3 reads CASSFFDEQFF. The DNA of the CDR3 is TGTGCCAGCAGTTTCTTCGATGAGCAGTTCTTC.

The rearrangement links TRBV28 to TRBJ2-6, with D possibly TRBD1 on 5 matching bases. Germline-derived CDR1 and CDR2 are MDHEN and SYDVKM. The CDR3 is 17 amino acids. V lost 1 base and J lost 0, with 10 bases in between. The CDR3 spells CASSLFPGNSGANVLTF. Written as DNA, the CDR3 is TGTGCCAGCAGTTTATTTCCAGGGAACTCTGGGGCCAACGTCCTGACTTTC.

The chain links TRBV9 to TRBJ2-5; D perhaps matches TRBD1 (5 bases). The germline V gene encodes CDR1 SGDLS and CDR2 YYNGEE. The CDR3 length is 14 residues. Trimming pared 1 base from V and 2 bases from J, leaving 9 bases between. DNA for the CDR3: TGTGCCAGCAGCGTAATCGACAGTCAAGAGACCCAGTACTTC. It is translated as CASSVIDSQETQYF.

The chain combines TRBV28 with TRBJ2-3; 9 nucleotides line up with TRBD2. V gave up 3 bases and J gave up 4 bases; unmatched junction bases: 8. Germline V gives CDR1 MDHEN, CDR2 SYDVKM. This CDR3 comprises 16 residues. The CDR3 sequence is CASSFSVAGGADTQYF. CDR3 bases: TGTGCCAGCAGTTTTAGCGTGGCGGGAGGGGCAGATACGCAGTATTTT.

The CDR3 is CSVGAVQANTGELFF. Written as DNA, the CDR3 is TGCAGCGTTGGGGCCGTACAGGCTAACACCGGGGAGCTGTTTTTT. The chain is built from TRBV29-1 and TRBJ2-2; the D gene is possibly TRBD1 (5 bases). Trimming stripped 4 bases from V and 2 bases from J, with 14 bases between. There are 15 residues in the CDR3. Per the germline V gene, CDR1 is SQVTM and CDR2 is ANQGSEA.

This clone was observed a single time. The V gene is TRBV7-9, the J gene TRBJ1-1; D unresolved. The CDR3 loop spans 13 amino acids. CDR1 is SEHNR, CDR2 FQNEAQ, per germline (reference sequence). V was clipped by 5 bases and J by 1 base, with 8 bases between them. The CDR3 DNA follows: TGTGCCAGCAGCCCACGGGAGAACACTGAAGCTTTCTTT. This gives the protein CASSPRENTEAFF.

The chain joins TRBV10-1 to TRBJ2-5, with 12 nucleotides matching TRBD2. Germline CDR1 and CDR2: WNHNN and SYGVQD (reference sequence). The V gene end was trimmed by 0 bases and the J gene end by 2 bases; junction bases not matched to a gene: 7. The CDR3 extends over 18 amino acids. This CDR3 is CASSESLLAGGGQETQYF. The CDR3 bases are TGCGCCAGCAGTGAGTCGTTACTAGCGGGAGGTGGGCAAGAGACCCAGTACTTC.

J is TRBJ2-7 and V is TRBV6-1; 9 bases match TRBD1. Germline lookup yields CDR1 MNHNS and CDR2 SASEGT. J was trimmed by 1 base and V by 5 bases; bases with no gene match: 3. This CDR3 region has 14 residues. The CDR3: CASSPGQGSYEQYF. CDR3 in DNA: TGTGCCAGCAGTCCGGGACAGGGTTCCTACGAGCAGTACTTC.

This chain joins TRBV5-1 and TRBJ2-5; the D is unclear. Germline CDR1 SGHRS, CDR2 YFSETQ. The V gene lost 0 bases and the J gene lost 1 base, with 10 bases spanning the gap. This CDR3 is built from 15 residues. The CDR3 reads CASSLASHFQETQYF. CDR3 in DNA: TGCGCCAGCAGCTTGGCCAGTCATTTCCAAGAGACCCAGTACTTC.

The V gene is TRBV28, the J gene TRBJ1-5; D remains ambiguous. The germline gives CDR1 MDHEN, CDR2 SYDVKM. This CDR3 spans 15 amino acids. V was cut by 3 bases and J by 6 bases, with 15 bases left in between. The CDR3 reads CASSFGSRFGQPQHF. CDR3 coding DNA: TGTGCCAGCAGTTTCGGGAGCAGGTTCGGTCAGCCCCAGCATTTT. The variable domain in full, completed from reference TRBV28 and TRBJ1-5, reads DVKVTQSSRYLVKRTGEKVFLECVQDMDHENMFWYRQDPGLGLRLIYFSYDVKMKEKGDIPEGYSVSREKKERFSLILESASTNQTSMYLCASSFGSRFGQPQHFGDGTRLSIL.

The CDR3 DNA reads TGTGCCAGCAGCCTGGACCTGAACACCGGGGAGCTGTTTTTT. Its translation is CASSLDLNTGELFF. The chain combines TRBV7-2 with TRBJ2-2, with D unresolved. CDR3 length equals 14 residues. Germline V CDR1 and CDR2: SGHTA, FQGNSA. V was clipped by 5 bases and J by 1 base, with 8 bases between them.

This clone was recorded many times. The rearrangement uses TRBV6-1 and TRBJ2-7, with a weak D call TRBD1 (5 bases). V shed 2 bases and J shed 0 bases, with 11 bases lying between them. Germline CDR1 reads MNHNS; CDR2 reads SASEGT. CDR3 length: 15 amino acids. This CDR3 reads CASSEISDSSYEQYF. The CDR3 DNA follows: TGTGCCAGCAGTGAAATTAGTGACAGCTCCTACGAGCAGTACTTC.

V usage is TRBV6-5 and J usage is TRBJ1-1, with TRBD1 as a possible D gene (5 bases). The CDR3 consists of 15 residues. V dropped 6 bases and J dropped 1 base, with 15 bases sitting between them. The germline V gene has CDR1 MNHEY and CDR2 SVGAGI. The CDR3 protein is CASSRLGGQNTEAFF. The CDR3 nucleotides read TGTGCCAGCAGCAGGCTCGGGGGTCAGAACACTGAAGCTTTCTTT.

J is TRBJ2-2 and V is TRBV7-9, with no clear D. Trimming took off 5 bases at V and 0 bases at J, with 16 bases between the two ends. This CDR3 has 17 residues. Looked up from germline, CDR1 is SEHNR and CDR2 is FQNEAQ (reference sequence). In DNA form, the CDR3 reads TGTGCCAGCAGCCCCCCAGGTGCCGGGCCGAACACCGGGGAGCTGTTTTTT. This gives the protein CASSPPGAGPNTGELFF.

This clone was recorded only once. Additional DNA sequences in this sample encode the identical CDR3. The chain couples TRBV27 to TRBJ2-1; TRBD2 matches 10 bases. V shed 6 bases, J shed 2 bases, and the junction held 4 bases outside the gene matches. This CDR3 is 15 amino acids long. The germline CDR1 and CDR2 sequences are MNHEY and SMNVEV (reference sequence). CDR3 in DNA: TGTGCCAGCAGCTCCGGACTAGCGGCCTACAATGAGCAGTTCTTC. Protein product: CASSSGLAAYNEQFF.

To note about this clone: The same CDR3 also results from other DNA sequences found in this sample. V gene TRBV27 combines with J gene TRBJ2-1; 13 bases map to TRBD2. Trimming took 6 bases from V and 4 from J; bases not matched to a gene: 3. CDR3 length: 15 amino acids. The germline V gene has CDR1 MNHEY and CDR2 SMNVEV (reference sequence). The CDR3 protein is CASRVGLAGYNEQFF. For the CDR3, the DNA is TGTGCCAGCAGGGTGGGACTAGCGGGATACAATGAGCAGTTCTTC.

The rearrangement links TRBV19 to TRBJ1-1, with D possibly TRBD1 on 6 matching bases. This CDR3 has 15 residues. CDR1 is LNHDA, CDR2 SQIVND, per germline (reference sequence). V was clipped by 4 bases and J by 4 bases, with 16 bases between them. The CDR3 bases are TGTGCCAGTAGTAACAACAGGGCGGGGAGCACTGAAGCTTTCTTT. It codes for CASSNNRAGSTEAFF.

The CDR3 DNA sequence: TGTGCCAGCAGCCGCGGACTAGCGCGGGAGACCCAGTACTTC. This translates into CASSRGLARETQYF. The chain joins TRBV27 to TRBJ2-5; 9 bases are shared with TRBD2. J was trimmed by 5 bases and V by 6 bases; bases with no gene match: 7. Per germline, CDR1 MNHEY and CDR2 SMNVEV (reference sequence). The CDR3 is 14 residues long.

About this clone itself: In the same sample, other DNA sequences code for this CDR3. The rearrangement uses TRBV29-1 and TRBJ2-7; D possibly corresponds to TRBD2 (6 bases). The CDR3 runs 12 residues. Germline CDR1 is SQVTM and CDR2 is ANQGSEA. Between the trimmed V and J ends, which lost 6 bases and 0 bases, there was a span of 9 bases. Here the CDR3 reads CSVEGTSYEQYF. In DNA form, the CDR3 reads TGCAGCGTGGAGGGGACCTCCTACGAGCAGTACTTC.

This chain joins TRBV7-5 and TRBJ1-1; the table assigns TRBD1, which was not confirmed against the DNA. TRBV7-5 is an annotated pseudogene. The CDR3 has 14 residues. Written as DNA, the CDR3 is TGTGCCAGCAGTCACGGACAGGGTTCCACTGAAGCTTTCTTT. It translates to CASSHGQGSTEAFF.

The chain uses TRBV18 and TRBJ2-2; D is undetermined. Germline V lookup: CDR1 KGHSH, CDR2 LQKENI. Trimming took off 2 bases at V and 2 bases at J, with 12 bases between the two ends. The CDR3 spans 16 residues. CDR3 sequence (DNA): TGTGCCAGCTCACCAGGTCCCAAAACAAACACCGGGGAGCTGTTTTTT. It codes for CASSPGPKTNTGELFF.

The chain links TRBV4-1 to TRBJ1-1; 9 positions agree with TRBD1. The germline gives CDR1 MGHRA, CDR2 YSYEKL. With V trimmed by 5 bases and J by 3 bases, 10 bases remained unmatched. The CDR3 has 16 residues. The CDR3 region has the DNA TGCGCCAGCAGCTGGGGACCCCGGGACAGGGACACTGAAGCTTTCTTT. Translating it yields CASSWGPRDRDTEAFF.

This clone has only one observation. This chain links TRBV13 with TRBJ2-5; tentative D call: TRBD1 (6 bases). The V end was cut by 5 bases, the J end by 2 bases, with 18 bases between. CDR1 PRHDT and CDR2 FYEKMQ come from the germline V gene (reference sequence). The CDR3 contains 16 residues. The CDR3 region is CASSPPLGTQQETQYF. DNA for the CDR3: TGTGCCAGCAGCCCACCTTTGGGGACACAACAAGAGACCCAGTACTTC.

Remarks on this clone: In the same sample, other DNA sequences code for this CDR3. The chain joins TRBV27 to TRBJ1-1; 7 bases agree with TRBD1. The CDR3 covers 14 residues. V shed 5 bases, J shed 1 base, and the junction held 4 bases outside the gene matches. Germline CDR1 and CDR2: MNHEY and SMNVEV (reference sequence). Here the CDR3 reads CASSLRGQNTEAFF. CDR3 sequence (DNA): TGTGCCAGCAGTCTAAGGGGGCAGAACACTGAAGCTTTCTTT.

The chain links TRBV19 to TRBJ2-1; 8 positions agree with TRBD2. The junction had 9 bases not matched to a gene; V was cut back by 5 bases and J by 6 bases. The CDR3 contains 15 residues. CDR1 and CDR2 from the germline V gene are LNHDA and SQIVND (reference sequence). This chain's CDR3 is CASSPSDGLANEQFF. DNA of the CDR3: TGTGCCAGTAGTCCCTCCGACGGACTAGCCAATGAGCAGTTCTTC.

V usage is TRBV29-1 and J usage is TRBJ2-1, with TRBD1 matching over 8 bases. Germline assignment: CDR1 SQVTM and CDR2 ANQGSEA. V shed 4 bases, J shed 0 bases, and the junction held 5 bases outside the gene matches. The CDR3 consists of 15 residues. The CDR3 is CSVADTGGSYNEQFF. The CDR3, as DNA: TGCAGCGTTGCAGATACAGGGGGCTCCTACAATGAGCAGTTCTTC.

The chain recombines TRBV29-1 with TRBJ2-7; the match to TRBD2 covers 11 bases. After removal of 4 bases from V and 2 bases from J, the junction contained 4 bases not matched to a gene. Per germline, CDR1 SQVTM and CDR2 ANQGSEA. The CDR3 spans 14 residues. Here the CDR3 DNA reads TGCAGCGTTGGGGGGACTAGCGGAACCTACGAGCAGTACTTC. Amino acids: CSVGGTSGTYEQYF.

This chain joins TRBV18 and TRBJ2-7; D ambiguous. The CDR3 sequence is 20 residues long. V was clipped by 3 bases and J by 3 bases, with 30 bases between them. Germline V gene lookup returns CDR1 KGHSH and CDR2 LQKENI. DNA of the CDR3: TGTGCCAGCTCACCTATTAGGGTGGGAACCCGCCTGAGATCTTACTACGAGCAGTACTTC. Residues: CASSPIRVGTRLRSYYEQYF. The whole variable domain, remainder taken from reference TRBV18 and TRBJ2-7, is NAGVMQNPRHLVRRRGQEARLRCSPMKGHSHVYWYRQLPEEGLKFMVYLQKENIIDESGMPKERFSAEFPKEGPSILRIQQVVRGDSAAYFCASSPIRVGTRLRSYYEQYFGPGTRLTVT.

The chain carries TRBV27 and TRBJ1-2, with 9 bases aligning to TRBD1. The germline CDR1 and CDR2 sequences are MNHEY and SMNVEV (reference sequence). The CDR3 extends over 16 amino acids. Trimming took 3 bases from V and 3 from J; bases not matched to a gene: 8. The CDR3 here is CASSFYTGQGDYGYTF. Written as DNA, the CDR3 is TGTGCCAGCAGTTTTTATACGGGACAGGGAGACTATGGCTACACCTTC.